Included here is one T cell receptor beta chain sequence, with context. Its antigen is still unknown. The CDR3 extends over 15 amino acids. CDR1 and CDR2 from the germline V gene are DFQATT and SNEGSKA (reference sequence). The data originate from a study of T cells expressing NK-cell markers. TCRdb derives one entry per CDR3 protein from the 5' RACE reads, leaving out DNA. The table lists 200,000 to 300,000 distinct CDR3 sequences. Findings of the study overall: Dominant NKG2C+ clonotypes made up about 1.0-7.5% of CD8+ T cells in several donors.

The sample comprised blood T cells: a sorted CD56 or NKG2C T cell subset, CD4+ or CD8+ T cells, or bulk PBMC T cells (not recorded which). This receptor was obtained from a man aged 18 to 30 in good health. This chain uses TRBV20-1 with TRBJ2-1; TCRdb calls TRBD1, which cannot be checked without DNA. The CDR3 sequence: CSAQDRGFYRDEQFF.